This T cell receptor beta chain was retrieved from a study of blood T cell repertoires in COVID-19. Looking at the study overall: The analysed material was cDNA or gDNA that came from T cells, B-cell-depleted T cells, or PBMCs.

Germline loops: CDR1 ENHRY, CDR2 SYGVKD. Trimming took 9 bases from V and 2 from J; bases not matched to a gene: 3. The CDR3 has 12 amino acids. Per the original data handling: Using reference gene primer amplification, nucleated cell counts were estimated. Clones were sequenced by immunoSEQ multiplex PCR, and TCRdb holds only the in-frame ones, with some missing. V and J calls and clone size come straight from that table; D and trimming were deduced from the DNA. The data hold 88,000 or so clones, with over 75% observed a single time. The specimen sequenced was peripheral blood. The V call is TRBV10-3, the J call TRBJ1-2, with 7 bases aligning to TRBD1. This receptor was obtained from a man in his 60s with acute or convalescent COVID-19. The CDR3 spells CAIQTGNYGYTF. The CDR3 DNA follows: TGTGCCATACAGACAGGGAACTATGGCTACACCTTC.